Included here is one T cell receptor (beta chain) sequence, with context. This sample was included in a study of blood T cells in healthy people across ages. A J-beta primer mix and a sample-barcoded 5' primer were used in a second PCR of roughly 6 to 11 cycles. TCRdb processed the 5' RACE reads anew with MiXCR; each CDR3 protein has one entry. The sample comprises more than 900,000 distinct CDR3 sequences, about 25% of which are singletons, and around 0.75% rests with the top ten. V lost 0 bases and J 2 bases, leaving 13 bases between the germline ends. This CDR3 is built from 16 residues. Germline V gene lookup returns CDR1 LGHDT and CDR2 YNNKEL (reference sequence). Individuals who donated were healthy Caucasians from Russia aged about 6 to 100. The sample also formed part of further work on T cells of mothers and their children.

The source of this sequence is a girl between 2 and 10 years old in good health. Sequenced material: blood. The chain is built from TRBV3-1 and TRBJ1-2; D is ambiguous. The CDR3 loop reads CASSQEPVETNYGYTF. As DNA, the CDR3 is TGTGCCAGCAGCCAAGAACCAGTCGAAACCAACTATGGCTACACCTTC.